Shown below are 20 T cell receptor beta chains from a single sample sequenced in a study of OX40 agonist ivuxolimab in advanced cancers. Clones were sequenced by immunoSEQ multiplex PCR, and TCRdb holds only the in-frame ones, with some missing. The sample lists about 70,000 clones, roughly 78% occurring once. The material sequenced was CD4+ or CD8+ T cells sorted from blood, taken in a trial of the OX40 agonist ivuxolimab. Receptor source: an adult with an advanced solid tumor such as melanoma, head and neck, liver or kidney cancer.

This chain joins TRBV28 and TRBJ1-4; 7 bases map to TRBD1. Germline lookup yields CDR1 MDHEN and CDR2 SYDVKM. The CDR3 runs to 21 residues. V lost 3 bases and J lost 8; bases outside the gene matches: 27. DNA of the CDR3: TGTGCCAGCAGTTTGGAATTTACTTGGGACCCAGGGGGTCGTGTAATCGAAAAACTGTTTTTT. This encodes CASSLEFTWDPGGRVIEKLFF.

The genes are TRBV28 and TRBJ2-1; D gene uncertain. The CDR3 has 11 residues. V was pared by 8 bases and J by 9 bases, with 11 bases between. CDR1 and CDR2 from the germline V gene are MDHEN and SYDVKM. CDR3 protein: CASQLFGEQFF. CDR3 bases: TGTGCCAGCCAATTGTTCGGTGAGCAGTTCTTC. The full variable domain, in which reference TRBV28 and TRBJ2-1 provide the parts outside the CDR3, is DVKVTQSSRYLVKRTGEKVFLECVQDMDHENMFWYRQDPGLGLRLIYFSYDVKMKEKGDIPEGYSVSREKKERFSLILESASTNQTSMYLCASQLFGEQFFGPGTRLTVL.

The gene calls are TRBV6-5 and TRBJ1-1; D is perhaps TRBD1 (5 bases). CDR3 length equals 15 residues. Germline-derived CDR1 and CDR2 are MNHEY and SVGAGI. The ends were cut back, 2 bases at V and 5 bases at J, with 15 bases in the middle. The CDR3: CASSYRREIFTEAFF. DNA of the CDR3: TGTGCCAGCAGTTACCGCAGGGAGATTTTTACTGAAGCTTTCTTT.

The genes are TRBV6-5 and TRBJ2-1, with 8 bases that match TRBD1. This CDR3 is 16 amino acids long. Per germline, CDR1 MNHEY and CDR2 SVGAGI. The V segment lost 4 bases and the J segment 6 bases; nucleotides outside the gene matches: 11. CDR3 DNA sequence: TGTGCCAGCAGTTGGAGGACAGGGCGGGGAGGCAATGAGCAGTTCTTC. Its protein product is CASSWRTGRGGNEQFF.

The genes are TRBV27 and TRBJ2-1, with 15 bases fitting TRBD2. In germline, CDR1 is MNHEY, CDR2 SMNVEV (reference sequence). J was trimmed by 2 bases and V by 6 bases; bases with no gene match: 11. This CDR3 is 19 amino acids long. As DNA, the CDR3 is TGTGCCAGCAGCGGACTAGCGGGAGGGCCCGGCCGGGCCTACAATGAGCAGTTCTTC. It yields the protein CASSGLAGGPGRAYNEQFF.

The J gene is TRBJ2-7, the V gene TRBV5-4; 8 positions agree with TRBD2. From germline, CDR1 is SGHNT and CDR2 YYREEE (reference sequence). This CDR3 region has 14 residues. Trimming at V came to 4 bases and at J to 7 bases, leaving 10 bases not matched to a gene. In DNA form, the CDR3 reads TGTGCCAGCAGCCTCCCGGGGGGGGCGGGGGAGCAGTACTTC. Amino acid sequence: CASSLPGGAGEQYF.

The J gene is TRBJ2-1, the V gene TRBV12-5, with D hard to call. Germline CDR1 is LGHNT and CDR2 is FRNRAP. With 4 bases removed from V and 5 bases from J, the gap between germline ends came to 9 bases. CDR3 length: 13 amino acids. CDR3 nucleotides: TGTGCTAGTGGTTGGGCGGATGACAATGAGCAGTTCTTC. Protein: CASGWADDNEQFF.

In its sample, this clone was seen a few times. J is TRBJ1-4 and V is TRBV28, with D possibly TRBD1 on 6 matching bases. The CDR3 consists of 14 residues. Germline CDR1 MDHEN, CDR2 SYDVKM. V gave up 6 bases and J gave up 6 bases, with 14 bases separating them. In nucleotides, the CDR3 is TGTGCCAGCAGCACAGGGTTTTCGGATGAAAAACTGTTTTTT. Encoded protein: CASSTGFSDEKLFF.

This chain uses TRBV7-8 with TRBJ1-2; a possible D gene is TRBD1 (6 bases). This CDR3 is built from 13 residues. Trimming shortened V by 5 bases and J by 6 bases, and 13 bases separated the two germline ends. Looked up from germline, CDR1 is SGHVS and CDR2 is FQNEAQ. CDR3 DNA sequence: TGTGCCAGCAGCACCCGGACAGCAGATGGCTACACCTTC. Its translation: CASSTRTADGYTF.

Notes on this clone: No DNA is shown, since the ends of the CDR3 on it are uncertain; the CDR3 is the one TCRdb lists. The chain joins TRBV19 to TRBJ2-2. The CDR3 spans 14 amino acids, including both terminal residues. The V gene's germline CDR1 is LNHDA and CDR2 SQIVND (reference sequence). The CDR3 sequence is CASSIYFGAGELFF.

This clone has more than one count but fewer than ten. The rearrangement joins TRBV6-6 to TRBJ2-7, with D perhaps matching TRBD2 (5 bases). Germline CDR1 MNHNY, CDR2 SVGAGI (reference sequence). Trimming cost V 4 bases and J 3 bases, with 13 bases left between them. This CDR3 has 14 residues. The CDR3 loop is CASSSDGGRYEQYF. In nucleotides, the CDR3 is TGTGCCAGCAGTTCGGACGGAGGACGCTACGAGCAGTACTTC.

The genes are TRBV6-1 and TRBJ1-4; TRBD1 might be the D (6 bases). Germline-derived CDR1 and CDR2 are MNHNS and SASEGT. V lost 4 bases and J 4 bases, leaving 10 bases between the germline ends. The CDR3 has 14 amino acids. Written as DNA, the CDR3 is TGTGCCAGCAGTGCCCGACAGGATAATGAAAAACTGTTTTTT. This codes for CASSARQDNEKLFF.

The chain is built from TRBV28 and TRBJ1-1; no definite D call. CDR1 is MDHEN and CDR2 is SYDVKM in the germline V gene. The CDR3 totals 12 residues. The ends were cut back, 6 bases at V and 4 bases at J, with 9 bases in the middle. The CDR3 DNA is TGTGCCAGCAGCCTTATGATCACTGAAGCTTTCTTT. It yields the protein CASSLMITEAFF.

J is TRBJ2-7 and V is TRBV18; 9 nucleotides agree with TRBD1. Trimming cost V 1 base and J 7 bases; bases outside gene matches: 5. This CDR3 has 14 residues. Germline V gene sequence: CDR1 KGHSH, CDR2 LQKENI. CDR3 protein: CASSPLETGGEQYF. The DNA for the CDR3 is TGTGCCAGCTCACCACTGGAGACAGGGGGAGAGCAGTACTTC.

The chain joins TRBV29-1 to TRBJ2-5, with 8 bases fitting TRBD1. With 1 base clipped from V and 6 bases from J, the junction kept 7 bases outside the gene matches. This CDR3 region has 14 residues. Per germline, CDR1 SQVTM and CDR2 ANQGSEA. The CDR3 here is CSVEVPGGIQTQYF. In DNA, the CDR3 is TGCAGCGTTGAAGTACCAGGGGGCATACAGACCCAGTACTTC.

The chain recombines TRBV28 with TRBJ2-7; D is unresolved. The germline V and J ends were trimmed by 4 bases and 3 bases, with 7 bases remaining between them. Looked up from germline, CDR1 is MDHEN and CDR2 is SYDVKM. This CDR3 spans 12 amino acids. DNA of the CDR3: TGTGCCAGCAGTTCCAGGAACTACGAGCAGTACTTC. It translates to CASSSRNYEQYF.

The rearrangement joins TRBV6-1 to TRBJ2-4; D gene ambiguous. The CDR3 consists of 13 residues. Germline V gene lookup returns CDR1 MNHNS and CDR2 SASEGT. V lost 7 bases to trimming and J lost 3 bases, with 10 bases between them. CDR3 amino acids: CASILNSKNIQYF. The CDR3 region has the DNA TGTGCCAGCATACTAAACAGCAAAAACATTCAGTACTTC.

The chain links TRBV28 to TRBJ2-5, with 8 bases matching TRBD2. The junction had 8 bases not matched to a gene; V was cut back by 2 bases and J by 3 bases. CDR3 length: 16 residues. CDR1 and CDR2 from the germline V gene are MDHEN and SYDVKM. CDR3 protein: CASSLTRGGLKETQYF. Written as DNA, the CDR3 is TGTGCCAGCAGTTTAACCCGGGGGGGCCTAAAAGAGACCCAGTACTTC.

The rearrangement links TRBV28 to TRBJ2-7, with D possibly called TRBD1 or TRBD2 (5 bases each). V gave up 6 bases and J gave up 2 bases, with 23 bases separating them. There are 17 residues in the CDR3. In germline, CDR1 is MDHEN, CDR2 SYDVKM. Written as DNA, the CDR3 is TGTGCCAGCAGCCTCCCCGGGGCGGTGGGGCTTACCTACGAGCAGTACTTC. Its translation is CASSLPGAVGLTYEQYF.

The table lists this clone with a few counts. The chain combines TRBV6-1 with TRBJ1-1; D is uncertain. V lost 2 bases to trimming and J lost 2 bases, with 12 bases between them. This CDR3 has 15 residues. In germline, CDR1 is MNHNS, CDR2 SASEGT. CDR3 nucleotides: TGTGCCAGCAGTGAATATGGGATAATAAACACTGAAGCTTTCTTT. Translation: CASSEYGIINTEAFF.